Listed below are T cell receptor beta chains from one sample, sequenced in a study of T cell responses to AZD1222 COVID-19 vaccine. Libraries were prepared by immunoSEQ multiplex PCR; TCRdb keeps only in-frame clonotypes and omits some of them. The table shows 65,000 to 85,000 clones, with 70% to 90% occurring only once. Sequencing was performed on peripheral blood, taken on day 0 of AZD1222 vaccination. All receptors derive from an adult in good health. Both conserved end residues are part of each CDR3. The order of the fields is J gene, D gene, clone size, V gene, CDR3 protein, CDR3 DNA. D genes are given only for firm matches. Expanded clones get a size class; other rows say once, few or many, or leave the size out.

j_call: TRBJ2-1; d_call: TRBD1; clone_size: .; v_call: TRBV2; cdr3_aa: CASSKGQGNNEQFF; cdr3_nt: TGTGCCAGCAGCAAAGGACAGGGGAACAATGAGCAGTTCTTC
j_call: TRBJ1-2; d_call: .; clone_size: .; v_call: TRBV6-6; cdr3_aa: CASSCTPDTYNYGYTF; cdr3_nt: TGTGCCAGCAGTTGCACACCGGACACCTATAACTATGGCTACACCTTC
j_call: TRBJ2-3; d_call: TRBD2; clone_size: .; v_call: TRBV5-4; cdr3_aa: CASSSLAGGTDTQYF; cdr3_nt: TGTGCCAGCAGCTCCTTAGCGGGGGGGACAGATACGCAGTATTTT
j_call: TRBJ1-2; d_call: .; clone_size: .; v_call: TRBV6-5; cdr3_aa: CASRNTGTNYGYTF; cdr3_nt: TGTGCCAGCAGAAACACCGGGACCAACTATGGCTACACCTTC
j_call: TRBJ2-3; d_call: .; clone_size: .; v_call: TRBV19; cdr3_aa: CASSIVGRTDTQYF; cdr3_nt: TGTGCCAGTAGTATCGTGGGACGTACAGATACGCAGTATTTT
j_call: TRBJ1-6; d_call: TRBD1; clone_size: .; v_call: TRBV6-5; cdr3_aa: CASKGDRYNSPLHF; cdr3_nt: TGTGCCAGCAAGGGGGACAGATATAATTCACCCCTCCACTTT
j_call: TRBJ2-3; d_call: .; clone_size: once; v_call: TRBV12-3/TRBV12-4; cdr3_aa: CASSSGVYTQYF; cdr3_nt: TGTGCCAGCAGTTCGGGGGTGTATACGCAGTATTTT
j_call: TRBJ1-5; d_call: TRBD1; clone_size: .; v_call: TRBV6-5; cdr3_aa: CASSPSDRVNQPQHF; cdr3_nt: TGTGCCAGCAGTCCGAGCGACAGGGTCAATCAGCCCCAGCATTTT
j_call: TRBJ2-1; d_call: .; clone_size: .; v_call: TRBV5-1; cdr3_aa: CASSLEVRPYNEQFF; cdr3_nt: TGCGCCAGCAGCTTGGAAGTGCGACCCTACAATGAGCAGTTCTTC
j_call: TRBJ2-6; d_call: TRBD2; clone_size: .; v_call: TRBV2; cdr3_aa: CASRGTSGGRSGANVLTF; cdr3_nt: TGTGCCAGCAGGGGGACTAGCGGGGGGCGCTCTGGGGCCAACGTCCTGACTTTC
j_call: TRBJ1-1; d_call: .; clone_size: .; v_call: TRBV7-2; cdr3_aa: CASSFGWAPFEAFF; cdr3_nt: TGTGCCAGCAGCTTTGGGTGGGCGCCATTTGAAGCTTTCTTT
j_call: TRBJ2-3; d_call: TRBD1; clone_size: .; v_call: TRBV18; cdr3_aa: CASSPGQGWVPDTQYF; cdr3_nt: TGTGCCAGCTCACCCGGACAGGGATGGGTGCCAGATACGCAGTATTTT
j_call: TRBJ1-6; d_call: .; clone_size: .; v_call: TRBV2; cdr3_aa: CASSDGVGSPLHF; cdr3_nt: TGTGCCAGCAGTGACGGCGTAGGTTCACCCCTCCACTTT
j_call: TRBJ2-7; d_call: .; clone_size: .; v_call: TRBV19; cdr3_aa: CASSPSVSVLYEQYF; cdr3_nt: TGTGCCAGTAGTCCTTCAGTCTCCGTACTGTACGAGCAGTACTTC
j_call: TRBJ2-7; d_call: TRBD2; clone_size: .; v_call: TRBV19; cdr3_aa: CASSTTGTSGRGEQYF; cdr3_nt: TGTGCCAGTAGTACCACCGGGACTAGCGGGAGGGGCGAGCAGTACTTC
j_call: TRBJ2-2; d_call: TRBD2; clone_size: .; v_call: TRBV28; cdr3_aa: CASSLREGRSGELFF; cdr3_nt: TGTGCCAGCAGTTTGCGGGAGGGCCGTTCCGGGGAGCTGTTTTTT
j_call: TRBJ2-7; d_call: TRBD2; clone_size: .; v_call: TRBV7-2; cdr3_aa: CASSQQTLLAGGPTYEQYF; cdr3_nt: TGTGCCAGCAGCCAACAGACCCTACTAGCGGGAGGACCCACCTACGAGCAGTACTTC
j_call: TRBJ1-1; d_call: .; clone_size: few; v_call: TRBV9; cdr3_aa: CASSPRAGNMNTEAFF; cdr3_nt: TGTGCCAGCAGCCCAAGAGCCGGAAACATGAACACTGAAGCTTTCTTT
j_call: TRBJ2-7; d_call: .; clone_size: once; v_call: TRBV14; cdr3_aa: CASSLSSYEQYF; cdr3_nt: TGTGCCAGCAGCCTTTCTAGCTACGAGCAGTACTTC
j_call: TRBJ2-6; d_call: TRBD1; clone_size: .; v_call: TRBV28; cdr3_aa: CASRGAQGASGANVLTF; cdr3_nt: TGTGCCAGCAGAGGGGCCCAGGGGGCGTCTGGGGCCAACGTCCTGACTTTC